This T cell receptor beta chain was recorded in a study of cytomegalovirus exposure and HLA in healthy donors. Study overall: Of all 400 or so donors who were genotyped, 75% to 85% belonged to the Caucasian-associated ancestry cluster. Regarding the study as a whole: HLA restriction was apparent for most CMV-associated TCR beta chains in a later analysis. A list of 164 TCR beta chains associated with cytomegalovirus was given.

The CDR3 totals 16 residues. Trimming cost V 5 bases and J 2 bases; bases outside gene matches: 5. Germline values: CDR1 LNHDA, CDR2 SQIVND (reference sequence). PCR primers comprised 60 Vbeta and 13 Jbeta primers. TCRdb's copy holds only in-frame clones and misses some; the assay was immunoSEQ multiplex PCR. The sample records 95,000 to 150,000 clones, about 80% being singletons. In the case of this clone: Its antigen remains unknown.

This TCR came from a woman between 50 and 59 years old in good health and CMV-seropositive. The sequencing input was PBMCs. The chain has TRBV19 and TRBJ1-4, with 10 bases lining up with TRBD1. This chain's CDR3 is CASSRDRGLTNEKLFF. The CDR3 bases are TGTGCCAGTAGTCGGGACAGGGGTCTGACTAATGAAAAACTGTTTTTT.